A few counts support the clone carrying this T cell receptor (beta chain). Its cognate antigen is unknown. This sample stems from a study of neurological immune-mediated disorders. Over 160 million TCR-beta sequences, together covering 15-18 subjects, were produced by every individual sequencing run that was carried out. MiXCR, applied by TCRdb to the 5' RACE reads, yields one record per CDR3 protein. The sample includes about 52,000 distinct CDR3 sequences, around 4% of them seen just once. Points from the study as a whole: There was no clinical or MRI feature that showed an association with the multiple sclerosis repertoire cluster.

The CDR3 is made up of 15 amino acids. In germline, CDR1 is DFQATT, CDR2 SNEGSKA (reference sequence). V shed 6 bases and J 1 base; nucleotides not matched to a gene: 7. The chain has TRBV20-1 and TRBJ2-3; 10 bases match TRBD2. The receptor's source is a man aged 55 to 69 with multiple sclerosis. Sequenced material: PBMCs. CDR3 amino acids: CSAFSGGPGTDTQYF. CDR3 sequence (DNA): TGCAGTGCCTTTAGCGGGGGGCCAGGCACAGATACGCAGTATTTT.